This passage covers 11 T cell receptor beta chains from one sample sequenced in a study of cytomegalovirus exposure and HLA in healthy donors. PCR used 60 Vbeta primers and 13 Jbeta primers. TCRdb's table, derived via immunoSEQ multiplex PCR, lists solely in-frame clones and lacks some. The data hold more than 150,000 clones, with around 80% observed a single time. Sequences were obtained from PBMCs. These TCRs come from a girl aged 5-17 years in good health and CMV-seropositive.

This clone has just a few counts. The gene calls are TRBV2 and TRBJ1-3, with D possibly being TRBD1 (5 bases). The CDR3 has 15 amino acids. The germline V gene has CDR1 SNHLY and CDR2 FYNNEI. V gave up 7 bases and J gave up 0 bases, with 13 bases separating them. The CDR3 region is CASTRTQVSGNTIYF. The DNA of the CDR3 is TGTGCCAGCACCCGAACACAGGTCTCTGGAAACACCATATATTTT.

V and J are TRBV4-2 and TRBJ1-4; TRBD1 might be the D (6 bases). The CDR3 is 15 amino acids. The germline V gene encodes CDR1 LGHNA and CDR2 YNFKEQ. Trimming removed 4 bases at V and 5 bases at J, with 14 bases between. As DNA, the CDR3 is TGTGCCAGCAGCCCTAAGACAGGAGGAAATGAAAAACTGTTTTTT. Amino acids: CASSPKTGGNEKLFF.

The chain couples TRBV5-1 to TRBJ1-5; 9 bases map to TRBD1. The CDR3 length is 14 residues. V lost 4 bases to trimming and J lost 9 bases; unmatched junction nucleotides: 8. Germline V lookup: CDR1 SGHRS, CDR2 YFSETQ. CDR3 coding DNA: TGCGCCAGCAGCCCGGGACAGGGCCGGGGGCCCCAGCATTTT. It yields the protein CASSPGQGRGPQHF.

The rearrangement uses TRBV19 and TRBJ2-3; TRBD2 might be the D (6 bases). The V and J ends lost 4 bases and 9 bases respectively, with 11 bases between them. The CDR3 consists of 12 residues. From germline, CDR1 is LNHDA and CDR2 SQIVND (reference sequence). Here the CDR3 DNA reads TGTGCCAGTAGTACCTTAGCGGAAACGCAGTATTTT. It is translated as CASSTLAETQYF.

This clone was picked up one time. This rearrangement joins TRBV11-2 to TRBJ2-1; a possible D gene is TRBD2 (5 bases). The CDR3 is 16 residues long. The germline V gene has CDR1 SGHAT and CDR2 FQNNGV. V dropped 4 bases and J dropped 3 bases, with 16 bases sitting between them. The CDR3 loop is CASSYLSSSVYNEQFF. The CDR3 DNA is TGTGCCAGCAGCTACCTTTCGAGTAGCGTCTACAATGAGCAGTTCTTC.

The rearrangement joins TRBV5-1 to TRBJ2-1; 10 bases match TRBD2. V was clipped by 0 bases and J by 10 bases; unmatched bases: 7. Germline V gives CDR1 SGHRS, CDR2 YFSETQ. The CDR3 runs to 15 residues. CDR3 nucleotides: TGCGCCAGCAGCTTGGGAAGCGGGAGGGCGGTAGAGCAGTTCTTC. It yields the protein CASSLGSGRAVEQFF.

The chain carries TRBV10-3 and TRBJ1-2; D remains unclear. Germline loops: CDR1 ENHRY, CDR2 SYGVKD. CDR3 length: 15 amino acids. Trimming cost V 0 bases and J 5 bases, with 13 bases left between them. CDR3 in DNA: TGTGCCATCAGTGAGTCGAAAAGCATGATGTATGGCTACACCTTC. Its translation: CAISESKSMMYGYTF.

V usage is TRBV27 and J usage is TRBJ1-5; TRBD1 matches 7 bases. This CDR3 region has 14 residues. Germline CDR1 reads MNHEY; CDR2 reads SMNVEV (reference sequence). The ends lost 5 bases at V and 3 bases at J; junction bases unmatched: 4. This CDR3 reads CASSEQGPNQPQHF. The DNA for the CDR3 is TGTGCCAGCAGTGAACAGGGGCCCAATCAGCCCCAGCATTTT.

The CDR3 DNA reads as TGTGCCAGCAGCCCAGGGACAAATGAGCAGTTCTTC. It encodes CASSPGTNEQFF. This chain links TRBV5-6 with TRBJ2-1; TRBD1 is a possible D gene (6 bases). V was cut by 4 bases and J by 7 bases, with 9 bases left in between. CDR1 and CDR2 (germline): SGHDT, YYEEEE. The CDR3 is made up of 12 amino acids.

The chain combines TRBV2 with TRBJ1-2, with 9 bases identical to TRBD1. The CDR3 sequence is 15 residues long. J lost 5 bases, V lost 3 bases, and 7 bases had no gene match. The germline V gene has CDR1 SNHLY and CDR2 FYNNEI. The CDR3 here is CASSDPGQGNYGYTF. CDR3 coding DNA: TGTGCCAGCAGTGACCCCGGACAGGGGAATTATGGCTACACCTTC.

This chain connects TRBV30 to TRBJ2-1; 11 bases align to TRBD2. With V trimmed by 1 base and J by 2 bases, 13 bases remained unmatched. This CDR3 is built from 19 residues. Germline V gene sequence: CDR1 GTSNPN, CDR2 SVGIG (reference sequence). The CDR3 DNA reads TGTGCCTGGAGTGGGCTAGCGGGAGGAAAACAGAGGGCCTACAATGAGCAGTTCTTC. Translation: CAWSGLAGGKQRAYNEQFF.